A selection of T cell receptor beta chains follows, all from one sample in a study of cytotoxic CD8 clonotypes in ibrutinib-treated CLL. Repertoires were generated with immunoSEQ multiplex PCR, while TCRdb's copy carries only in-frame clones and drops some. The table has roughly 170,000 clones, roughly four fifths seen once; the top ten hold over 4.5%. Specimen: PBMCs, collected after 24 months of ibrutinib treatment. The receptor set was obtained from a human donor with chronic lymphocytic leukemia. Both conserved end residues are part of each CDR3. The D gene is left open where the match is weak. Clone size is shown for a subset of rows, as once, few, many or a class of expanded clone.

clone size,V gene,J gene,D gene,CDR3 protein,CDR3 DNA
NA,TRBV4-3,TRBJ1-1,TRBD1,CASSQDRMTGASRYTEAFF,TGCGCCAGCAGCCAAGATAGGATGACAGGGGCCTCCCGCTACACTGAAGCTTTCTTT
NA,TRBV15,TRBJ1-2,TRBD1,CATSRDTTPGQAKGYTF,TGTGCCACCAGCAGAGACACTACCCCGGGACAGGCAAAGGGCTACACCTTC
NA,TRBV9,TRBJ2-1,TRBD2,CASSRRGGEGNEQFF,TGTGCCAGCTCCCGGAGGGGTGGGGAGGGCAATGAACAGTTCTTC
NA,TRBV4-2,TRBJ1-3,NA,CASSQVNQPSGNTIYF,TGTGCCAGCAGCCAAGTTAACCAGCCCTCTGGAAACACCATATATTTT
NA,TRBV10-1,TRBJ2-7,TRBD1,CASSPIIPGQGAQGPVDF,TGCGCCAGCAGTCCTATCATCCCGGGACAGGGGGCGCAGGGCCCTGTAGACTTC
few,TRBV11-3,TRBJ2-7,NA,CASSLMGGEQYF,TGTGCCAGCAGCTTAATGGGCGGCGAGCAGTACTTC
NA,TRBV4-2,TRBJ2-1,NA,CASSHPWGSSYNEQFF,TGTGCCAGCAGCCACCCGTGGGGGAGCTCCTACAATGAGCAGTTCTTC
NA,TRBV7-9,TRBJ1-1,NA,CASTYGDPVTEAFF,TGTGCCAGCACCTACGGGGATCCTGTCACTGAAGCTTTCTTT
NA,TRBV7-2,TRBJ1-5,TRBD1,CASSRDRGEQPQHF,TGTGCCAGCAGCCGGGACAGGGGGGAACAGCCCCAGCATTTT
NA,TRBV5-1,TRBJ2-5,NA,CASYLDSVPQYF,TGCGCCAGTTATCTTGACAGTGTTCCCCAGTACTTC
NA,TRBV2,TRBJ1-1,TRBD1,CASTAQGPTEAFF,TGTGCCAGCACCGCACAGGGGCCGACTGAAGCTTTCTTT
NA,TRBV10-1,TRBJ1-4,NA,CASSESPAVEKLFF,TGCGCCAGCAGTGAGTCGCCGGCAGTTGAAAAACTGTTTTTT
NA,TRBV28,TRBJ2-7,NA,CASSFGRRTYEQYF,TGTGCCAGCAGTTTTGGACGCCGGACCTACGAGCAGTACTTC
NA,TRBV16,TRBJ2-7,NA,CASSQGGYEQYF,TGTGCCAGCAGCCAAGGAGGCTACGAGCAGTACTTC
NA,TRBV9,TRBJ2-7,TRBD1,CASSVLGQGSHEQYF,TGTGCCAGCAGCGTTCTGGGACAGGGATCCCACGAGCAGTACTTC
NA,TRBV6-5,TRBJ1-5,NA,CASRRMTVSNQPQHF,TGTGCCAGCAGACGTATGACAGTAAGCAATCAGCCCCAGCATTTT
NA,TRBV6-5,TRBJ1-2,TRBD1,CASRGPGQGVNGYTF,TGTGCCAGCAGAGGACCGGGACAGGGGGTTAATGGCTACACCTTC
few,TRBV12-5,TRBJ2-5,TRBD1,CASGAGQARTQYF,TGTGCTAGTGGCGCGGGACAGGCGCGGACCCAGTACTTC
NA,TRBV7-2,TRBJ1-2,NA,CASSLDGAISYGYTF,TGTGCCAGCAGCTTAGATGGAGCTATAAGCTATGGCTACACCTTC
NA,TRBV9,TRBJ2-1,TRBD2,CASSGGLAGYNEQFF,TGTGCCAGCAGCGGCGGACTAGCGGGGTACAATGAGCAGTTCTTC
NA,TRBV5-1,TRBJ2-5,NA,CASSLVAGSWETQYF,TGCGCCAGCAGCTTAGTGGCAGGGTCTTGGGAGACCCAGTACTTC
NA,TRBV19,TRBJ2-7,TRBD2,CASSKGEGYEQYF,TGTGCCAGTAGTAAAGGGGAGGGCTACGAGCAGTACTTC
NA,TRBV9,TRBJ2-1,TRBD2,CASSQSSGVYNEQFF,TGTGCCAGCAGCCAGTCGAGCGGGGTCTACAATGAGCAGTTCTTC
NA,TRBV7-6,TRBJ2-2,TRBD1,CASSSPGTGFGELFF,TGTGCCAGCAGCTCACCCGGGACAGGGTTTGGGGAGCTGTTTTTT
NA,TRBV5-6,TRBJ2-3,TRBD1,CASSSGGITDTQYF,TGTGCCAGCAGCTCAGGGGGTATAACAGATACGCAGTATTTT
NA,TRBV19,TRBJ1-5,NA,CASSIGVIQPQHF,TGTGCCAGTAGTATCGGGGTAATTCAGCCCCAGCATTTT
once,TRBV6-5,TRBJ2-1,NA,CASSSEDPSYNEQFF,TGTGCCAGCAGTTCCGAGGACCCGTCCTACAATGAGCAGTTCTTC
NA,TRBV4-1,TRBJ1-2,TRBD1,CASSQAGTAYSLGYTF,TGCGCCAGCAGCCAAGCTGGGACAGCTTATTCCCTTGGCTACACCTTC
NA,TRBV19,TRBJ2-5,NA,CASSPRRAGETQYF,TGTGCCAGTAGTCCCCGACGGGCAGGGGAGACCCAGTACTTC
few,TRBV28,TRBJ1-5,NA,CASKISGDQPQHF,TGTGCCAGCAAGATATCGGGTGATCAGCCCCAGCATTTT
NA,TRBV7-6,TRBJ1-1,TRBD1,CASSTRDSPTEAFF,TGTGCCAGCAGCACTCGGGACAGCCCCACTGAAGCTTTCTTT
NA,TRBV5-1,TRBJ1-4,NA,CASSLEGKQLFF,TGCGCCAGCAGCTTGGAGGGGAAGCAACTGTTTTTT
NA,TRBV5-1,TRBJ2-7,TRBD1,CASSLGTGRGEQYF,TGCGCCAGCAGCTTGGGGACAGGACGGGGAGAGCAGTACTTC
NA,TRBV6-6,TRBJ1-2,TRBD1,CASRFDRVEGYTF,TGTGCCAGCAGGTTCGACAGGGTAGAGGGCTACACCTTC
NA,TRBV5-1,TRBJ1-1,NA,CASSIRDRGNTEAFF,TGCGCCAGCAGCATCCGGGACCGAGGGAACACTGAAGCTTTCTTT
NA,TRBV11-2,TRBJ2-1,NA,CASSLVGALITYNEQFF,TGTGCCAGCAGCTTAGTCGGGGCGTTAATCACCTACAATGAGCAGTTCTTC
NA,TRBV7-2,TRBJ2-1,TRBD2,CASSLGLAGYNEQFF,TGTGCCAGCAGCTTGGGACTAGCGGGATACAATGAGCAGTTCTTC
NA,TRBV28,TRBJ2-7,NA,CASSTPSAYSTEQYF,TGTGCCAGCAGTACTCCTAGCGCTTATTCTACCGAGCAGTACTTC
NA,TRBV5-4,TRBJ1-3,NA,CASSSDGLSGNTIYF,TGTGCCAGCAGCTCAGACGGTCTTTCTGGAAACACCATATATTTT
NA,TRBV7-2,TRBJ2-7,NA,CASSLVSRTRLTSYEQYF,TGTGCCAGCAGCTTAGTCTCGAGGACGAGGTTAACCTCCTACGAGCAGTACTTC
NA,TRBV2,TRBJ2-1,TRBD2,CASSGDSGVTEQFF,TGTGCCAGCAGTGGGGATAGCGGGGTGACTGAGCAGTTCTTC
NA,TRBV28,TRBJ2-2,NA,CASSYPLEGPNTGELFF,TGTGCCAGCAGTTACCCCTTGGAGGGGCCGAACACCGGGGAGCTGTTTTTT
NA,TRBV6-5,TRBJ2-3,TRBD1,CASTSGRGLTDTQYF,TGTGCCAGCACCTCGGGTAGGGGGCTCACAGATACGCAGTATTTT
few,TRBV7-2,TRBJ2-5,TRBD1,CASSLQQGAVETQYF,TGTGCCAGCAGCTTACAGCAGGGGGCGGTGGAGACCCAGTACTTC
NA,TRBV9,TRBJ1-6,NA,CASSGSPLHF,TGTGCCAGCAGCGGATCACCCCTCCACTTT
NA,TRBV6-6,TRBJ2-1,TRBD1,CASTYRQGASRNEQFF,TGTGCCAGCACCTATAGACAGGGGGCATCAAGAAATGAGCAGTTCTTC
NA,TRBV19,TRBJ2-5,TRBD2,CASSIRGEAGHGETQYF,TGTGCCAGTAGTATCCGGGGGGAAGCGGGCCATGGAGAGACCCAGTACTTC
NA,TRBV30,TRBJ1-2,NA,CAWSPLTGNYGYTF,TGTGCCTGGAGTCCCCTAACAGGGAACTATGGCTACACCTTC
NA,TRBV5-1,TRBJ1-6,TRBD1,CASSSRQGSYNSPLHF,TGCGCCAGCAGCTCAAGACAGGGTTCCTATAATTCACCCCTCCACTTT
NA,TRBV5-1,TRBJ1-2,NA,CASSLERLYGYTF,TGCGCCAGCAGCTTGGAACGGCTCTATGGCTACACCTTC
NA,TRBV5-1,TRBJ2-5,TRBD2,CASSPRAGGGETQYF,TGCGCCAGCAGCCCCCGAGCGGGAGGTGGGGAGACCCAGTACTTC